This record concerns one T cell receptor beta chain sequence. Its antigen is not identified. Repertoires were generated with immunoSEQ multiplex PCR, while TCRdb's copy carries only in-frame clones and drops some. Counted here are over 1.5 million clones, under 99% occurring once; the ten biggest clones make up about 0.45%. The sample comes from a study of shared clonotypes between healthy human individuals. CDR3 length: 15 residues. Germline CDR1 is MDHEN and CDR2 is SYDVKM. Trimming took off 6 bases at V and 5 bases at J, with 19 bases between the two ends. Study-wide results and limits: The study's rarefaction showed incomplete sorted-subset sequencing despite large depth.

The sample was naive CD4+ T cells sorted from blood. Noted subset: CD45RA+ positively selected. The V call is TRBV28, the J call TRBJ1-1; possible D gene TRBD1, 5 bases. This receptor was obtained from a man aged 25 to 40 in good health. CDR3 in amino acids: CASRDAGTFRTEAFF. The DNA of the CDR3 is TGTGCCAGCAGGGATGCTGGGACCTTTCGGACTGAAGCTTTCTTT.